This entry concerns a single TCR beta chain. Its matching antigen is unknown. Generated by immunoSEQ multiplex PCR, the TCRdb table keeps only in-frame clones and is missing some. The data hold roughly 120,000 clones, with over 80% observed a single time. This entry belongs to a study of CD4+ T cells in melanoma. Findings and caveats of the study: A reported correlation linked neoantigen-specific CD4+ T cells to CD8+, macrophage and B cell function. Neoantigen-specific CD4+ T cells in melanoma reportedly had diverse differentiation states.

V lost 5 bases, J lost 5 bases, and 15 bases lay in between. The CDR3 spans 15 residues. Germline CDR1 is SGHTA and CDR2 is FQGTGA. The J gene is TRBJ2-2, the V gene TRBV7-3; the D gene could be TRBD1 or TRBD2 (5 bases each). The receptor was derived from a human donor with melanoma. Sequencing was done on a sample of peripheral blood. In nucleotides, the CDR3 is TGTGCCAGCAGCCCAGTCGGGGCTGGTACCGGGGAGCTGTTTTTT. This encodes CASSPVGAGTGELFF.